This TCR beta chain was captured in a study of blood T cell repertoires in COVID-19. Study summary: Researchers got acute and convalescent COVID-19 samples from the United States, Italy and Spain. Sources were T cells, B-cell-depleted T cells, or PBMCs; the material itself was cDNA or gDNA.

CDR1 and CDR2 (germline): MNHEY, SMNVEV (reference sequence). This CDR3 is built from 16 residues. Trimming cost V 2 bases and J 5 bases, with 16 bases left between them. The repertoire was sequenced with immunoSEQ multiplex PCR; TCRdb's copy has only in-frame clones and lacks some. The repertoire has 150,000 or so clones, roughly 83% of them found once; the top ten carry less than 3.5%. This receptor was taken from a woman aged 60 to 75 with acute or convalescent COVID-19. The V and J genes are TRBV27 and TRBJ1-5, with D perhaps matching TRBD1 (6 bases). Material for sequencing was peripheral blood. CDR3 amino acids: CASSLQGPYTDQPQHF. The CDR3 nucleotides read TGTGCCAGCAGTTTACAGGGGCCTTATACCGATCAGCCCCAGCATTTT.